This T cell receptor beta chain was obtained from a study of blood T cells in healthy people across ages. Regarding the study as a whole: Diversity figures derived from one million T cells were judged to underestimate the true value. Any changes in expanded clonotypes were possibly confounded, as donor CMV status remained unknown. As naive T cell percentage varied, TCR beta diversity correlated strongly with it. Compared with aged donors, long-lived donors showed fewer expanded clones, suggesting selection.

The CDR3 has 13 amino acids. Trimming cost V 3 bases and J 1 base, with 7 bases left between them. This clonotype was counted a few times. The antigen is undetermined. PCR was performed a second time for about 6 to 11 cycles using a sample-barcoded 5' primer and a J-beta primer mix. In TCRdb, the 5' RACE reads were re-called with MiXCR into one record per CDR3 protein. The sample yields approximately 780,000 distinct CDR3 sequences, under 30% seen once. These data were likewise used in another study, on T cells of mothers and their children.

The chain recombines TRBV12-3 or TRBV12-4 with TRBJ2-7, with unresolved D. This TCR came from a boy aged 5-17 years in good health. Sequenced input: blood. This CDR3 reads CASSLKASYEQYF. The CDR3 nucleotides read TGTGCCAGCAGTTTGAAGGCATCCTACGAGCAGTACTTC.